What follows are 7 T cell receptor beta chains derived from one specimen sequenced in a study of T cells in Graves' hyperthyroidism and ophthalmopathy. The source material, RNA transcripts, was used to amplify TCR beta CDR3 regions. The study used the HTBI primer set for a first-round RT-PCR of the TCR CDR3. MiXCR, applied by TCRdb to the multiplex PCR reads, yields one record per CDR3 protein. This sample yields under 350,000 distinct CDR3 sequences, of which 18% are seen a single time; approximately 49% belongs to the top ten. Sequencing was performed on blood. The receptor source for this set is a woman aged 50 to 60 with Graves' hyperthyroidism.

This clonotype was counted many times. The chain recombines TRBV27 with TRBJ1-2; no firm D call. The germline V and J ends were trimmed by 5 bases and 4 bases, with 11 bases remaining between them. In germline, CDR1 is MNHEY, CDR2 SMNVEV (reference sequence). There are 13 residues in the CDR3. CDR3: CASSLGRFYGYTF. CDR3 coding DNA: TGTGCCAGCAGTCTCGGCCGTTTCTATGGCTACACCTTC.

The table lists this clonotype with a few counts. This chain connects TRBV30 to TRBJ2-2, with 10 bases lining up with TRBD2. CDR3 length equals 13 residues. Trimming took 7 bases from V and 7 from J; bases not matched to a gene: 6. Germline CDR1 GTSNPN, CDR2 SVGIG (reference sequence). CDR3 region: CAYSGGAVGELFF. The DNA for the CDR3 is TGTGCCTACAGCGGGGGGGCTGTCGGGGAGCTGTTTTTT.

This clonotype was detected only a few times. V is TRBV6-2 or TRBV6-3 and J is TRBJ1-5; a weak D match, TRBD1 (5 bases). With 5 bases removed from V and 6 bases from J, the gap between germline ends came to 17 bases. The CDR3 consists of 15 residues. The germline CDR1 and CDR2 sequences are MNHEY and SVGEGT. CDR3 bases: TGTGCCAGCAGTCCCTGGGGCCAGGGCGGTCAGCCCCAGCATTTT. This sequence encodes CASSPWGQGGQPQHF.

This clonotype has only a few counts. The CDR3 DNA reads as TGTGCCAGCAGTTTGTTGGTAGGGTCCTCTAACTATGGCTACACCTTC. Residues: CASSLLVGSSNYGYTF. The chain employs TRBV27 and TRBJ1-2; D is unclear. Germline V gene sequence: CDR1 MNHEY, CDR2 SMNVEV (reference sequence). With 3 bases removed from V and 0 bases from J, the gap between germline ends came to 14 bases. CDR3 length: 16 residues.

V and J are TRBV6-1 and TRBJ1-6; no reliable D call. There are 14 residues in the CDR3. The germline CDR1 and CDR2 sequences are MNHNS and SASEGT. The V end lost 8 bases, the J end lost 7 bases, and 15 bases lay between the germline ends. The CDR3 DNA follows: TGTGCCAGCTGGGAGTGGCAGACCAATTCACCCCTCCACTTT. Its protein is CASWEWQTNSPLHF.

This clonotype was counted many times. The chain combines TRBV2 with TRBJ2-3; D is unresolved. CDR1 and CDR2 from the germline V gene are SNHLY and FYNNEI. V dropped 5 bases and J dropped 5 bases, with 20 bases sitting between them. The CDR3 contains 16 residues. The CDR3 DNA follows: TGTGCCAGCAGTCCAATTCAGGTTCCTCATCAAGATACGCAGTATTTT. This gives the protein CASSPIQVPHQDTQYF.

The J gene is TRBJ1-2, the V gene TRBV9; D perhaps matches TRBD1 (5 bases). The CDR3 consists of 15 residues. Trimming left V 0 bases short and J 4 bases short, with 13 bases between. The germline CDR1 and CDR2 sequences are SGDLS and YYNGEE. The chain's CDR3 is CASSVGGTSRYGYTF. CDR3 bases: TGTGCCAGCAGCGTAGGAGGGACGTCCCGCTATGGCTACACCTTC.